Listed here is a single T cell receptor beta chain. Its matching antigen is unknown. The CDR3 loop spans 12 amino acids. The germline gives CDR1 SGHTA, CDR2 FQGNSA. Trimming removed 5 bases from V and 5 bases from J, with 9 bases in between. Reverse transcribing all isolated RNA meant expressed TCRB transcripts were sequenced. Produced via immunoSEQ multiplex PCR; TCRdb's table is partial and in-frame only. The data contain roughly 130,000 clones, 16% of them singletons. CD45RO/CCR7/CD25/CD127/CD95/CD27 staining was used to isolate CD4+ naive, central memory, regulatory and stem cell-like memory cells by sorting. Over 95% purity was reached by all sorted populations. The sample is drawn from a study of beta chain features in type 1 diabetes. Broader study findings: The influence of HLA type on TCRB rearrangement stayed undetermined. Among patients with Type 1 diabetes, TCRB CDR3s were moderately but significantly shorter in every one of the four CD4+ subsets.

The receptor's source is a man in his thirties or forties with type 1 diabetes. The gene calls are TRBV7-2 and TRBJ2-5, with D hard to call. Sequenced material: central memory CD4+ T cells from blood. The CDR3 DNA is TGTGCCAGCAGCACCCGAGAGGAGACCCAGTACTTC. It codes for CASSTREETQYF.